This T cell receptor beta chain was recorded in a study of T cells in Graves' hyperthyroidism and ophthalmopathy. General study points: Ophthalmopathy was told apart from stable hyperthyroidism by a 13 V-J model.

In this sample, this clonotype turned up a few times. What it recognizes is unknown. TCR beta CDR3 regions were amplified from RNA. Researchers ran a first-round RT-PCR on the TCR CDR3 using the HTBI primer set. TCRdb re-called the multiplex PCR reads through MiXCR, storing one row per CDR3 protein. The sample holds 500,000 to 650,000 distinct CDR3 sequences, just under 20% seen once. Sequencing was carried out using blood. The clonotype comes from a man aged 35 to 55 with Graves' ophthalmopathy.

This chain's CDR3 is CASSFIAGPSGEAFF. CDR3 sequence (DNA): TGTGCCAGCAGTTTTATCGCAGGTCCGTCGGGTGAAGCTTTCTTT. This chain joins TRBV27 and TRBJ1-1; D gene uncertain. V was trimmed by 3 bases and J by 7 bases, leaving 18 bases between them. The CDR3 runs 15 residues. Germline CDR1 MNHEY, CDR2 SMNVEV (reference sequence).